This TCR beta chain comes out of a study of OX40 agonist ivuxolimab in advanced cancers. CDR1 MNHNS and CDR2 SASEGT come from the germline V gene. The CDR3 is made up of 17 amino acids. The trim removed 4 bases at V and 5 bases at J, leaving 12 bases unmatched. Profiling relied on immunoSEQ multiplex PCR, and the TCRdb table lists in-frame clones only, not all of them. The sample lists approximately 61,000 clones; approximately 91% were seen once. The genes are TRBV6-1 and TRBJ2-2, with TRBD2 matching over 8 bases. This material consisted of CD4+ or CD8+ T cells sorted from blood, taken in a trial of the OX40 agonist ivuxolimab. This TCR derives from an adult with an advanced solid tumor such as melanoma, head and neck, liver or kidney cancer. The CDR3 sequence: CASSGVLAGLKTGELFF. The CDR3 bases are TGTGCCAGCAGTGGGGTTCTAGCGGGTCTGAAAACCGGGGAGCTGTTTTTT.